In this sample, the clone carrying this T cell receptor beta chain turned up many times. Its antigen remains unidentified. For TCR, cDNA came from 5'RACE template switching, which added a universal primer site and UMIs. TCRdb itself ran the 5' RACE reads through MiXCR, one entry per CDR3 protein. The sample contains about 160,000 distinct CDR3 sequences, about a tenth of which appear only once. This entry is derived from a study of T cells after yellow fever vaccination. Germline values: CDR1 MNHEY, CDR2 SMNVEV (reference sequence). V was pared by 5 bases and J by 0 bases, with 1 base between. The CDR3 consists of 11 residues. Notes on the study in general: After the booster, approximately 96% of CD4 and about nine tenths of CD8 primary-response clones were re-detected.

The sequences come from CD8+ T cells sorted from PBMCs, collected 45 days after the yellow fever booster vaccination. This chain uses TRBV27 with TRBJ2-5, with D unresolved. The clonotype comes from a young man who received the YFV17D yellow fever vaccine. CDR3 coding DNA: TGTGCCAGCAGTCACCAAGAGACCCAGTACTTC. Amino acids: CASSHQETQYF.